Following are 23 T cell receptor beta chains from one sample sequenced in a study of identical twins. TCRdb re-analysed the 5' RACE reads in MiXCR, keeping a single row per CDR3 protein. The top ten clones hold 0.48% of a sample with 500,000 to 550,000 distinct CDR3 sequences, approximately 20% of them seen once. The sample was also linked to a second study, of yellow fever vaccine responses in identical twins.

Material: CD4+ T cells sorted from blood. These receptors all stem from a woman between 18 and 29 years old in good health.

This clonotype was seen ten or more times. The chain employs TRBV24-1 and TRBJ1-6; TRBD1 is a possible D gene (6 bases). This CDR3 spans 15 amino acids. Germline V gene lookup returns CDR1 KGHDR and CDR2 SFDVKD. Trimming shortened V by 9 bases and J by 7 bases, and 18 bases separated the two germline ends. CDR3 in amino acids: CATRRGERGNSPLHF. CDR3 sequence (DNA): TGTGCCACCCGAAGAGGGGAGAGGGGGAATTCACCCCTCCACTTT.

This clonotype was detected only a few times. V is TRBV12-3 or TRBV12-4 and J is TRBJ2-7, with 8 bases lining up with TRBD2. The ends lost 2 bases at V and 6 bases at J; junction bases unmatched: 6. The CDR3 extends over 14 amino acids. The CDR3 DNA reads as TGTGCCAGCAGTTTAATCTTCGGGGGGGCCGAGCAGTACTTC. As protein: CASSLIFGGAEQYF.

This chain joins TRBV4-1 and TRBJ2-2; 10 positions match TRBD2. Germline-derived CDR1 and CDR2 are MGHRA and YSYEKL. V lost 2 bases and J lost 5; bases outside the gene matches: 8. The CDR3 has 17 amino acids. CDR3 region: CASSQTPGLALTGELFF. The CDR3 DNA sequence: TGCGCCAGCAGCCAAACTCCGGGACTAGCGTTAACCGGGGAGCTGTTTTTT.

This clonotype was seen more than once but under ten times. The rearrangement links TRBV7-8 to TRBJ2-7; 11 bases map to TRBD2. Germline CDR1 reads SGHVS; CDR2 reads FQNEAQ. J gave up 2 bases and V 5 bases, and 5 bases lay outside the gene matches. This CDR3 spans 15 amino acids. For the CDR3, the DNA is TGTGCCAGCAGCACGGGACTAGCGGATACCTACGAGCAGTACTTC. It is translated as CASSTGLADTYEQYF.

This clonotype has a handful of counts. The rearrangement uses TRBV20-1 and TRBJ2-1; 7 bases agree with TRBD2. Germline V CDR1 and CDR2: DFQATT, SNEGSKA (reference sequence). J gave up 2 bases and V 6 bases, and 10 bases lay outside the gene matches. The CDR3 sequence is 15 residues long. The CDR3 loop reads CSAHTSEGTYNEQFF. The DNA of the CDR3 is TGCAGTGCGCATACTAGCGAGGGAACCTACAATGAGCAGTTCTTC.

This chain joins TRBV24-1 and TRBJ2-1, with D tentatively TRBD1 (5 bases). V lost 6 bases to trimming and J lost 7 bases, with 9 bases between them. The CDR3 extends over 12 amino acids. Germline CDR1 is KGHDR and CDR2 is SFDVKD. The CDR3 is CATSQGWNEQFF. The CDR3 nucleotides read TGTGCCACCAGTCAGGGATGGAATGAGCAGTTCTTC.

J is TRBJ1-2 and V is TRBV6-5; maybe TRBD1 (5 bases). This CDR3 is 14 amino acids long. Germline lookup yields CDR1 MNHEY and CDR2 SVGAGI. V was clipped by 2 bases and J by 2 bases, with 9 bases between them. The CDR3 DNA reads as TGTGCCAGCAGTTACCGGGACCAAAACTATGGCTACACCTTC. Encoded protein: CASSYRDQNYGYTF.

The rearrangement uses TRBV19 and TRBJ2-1; the D is unclear. The CDR3 is made up of 14 amino acids. V lost 4 bases to trimming and J lost 4 bases, with 11 bases between them. CDR1 and CDR2 from the germline V gene are LNHDA and SQIVND (reference sequence). The DNA of the CDR3 is TGTGCCAGTAGTAAGGGTCTTCCATACAATGAGCAGTTCTTC. It specifies CASSKGLPYNEQFF.

The CDR3 nucleotides are TGCGCCAGCAGCTTGGCGGTGATAGCGGGAGGAGACGGAGAGACCCAGTACTTC. This codes for CASSLAVIAGGDGETQYF. The chain couples TRBV5-1 to TRBJ2-5; the match to TRBD2 covers 10 bases. Germline-derived CDR1 and CDR2 are SGHRS and YFSETQ. CDR3 length: 18 residues. Trimming removed 0 bases from V and 4 bases from J; junction bases left unmatched: 12.

The chain employs TRBV7-9 and TRBJ1-5, with TRBD1 identical over 8 bases. The CDR3 has 14 residues. Trimming at V came to 5 bases and at J to 5 bases, leaving 5 bases not matched to a gene. Germline CDR1 SEHNR, CDR2 FQNEAQ (reference sequence). CDR3 bases: TGTGCCAGCAGCGAACAGGGGGGTTATCAGCCCCAGCATTTT. Protein: CASSEQGGYQPQHF. Full variable domain (remainder filled in from reference TRBV7-9 and TRBJ1-5): DTGVSQNPRHKITKRGQNVTFRCDPISEHNRLYWYRQTLGQGPEFLTYFQNEAQLEKSRLLSDRFSAERPKGSFSTLEIQRTEQGDSAMYLCASSEQGGYQPQHFGDGTRLSIL.

The V gene is TRBV10-3, the J gene TRBJ2-1; 7 nucleotides match TRBD2. This CDR3 has 13 amino acids. Looked up from germline, CDR1 is ENHRY and CDR2 is SYGVKD. V lost 7 bases to trimming and J lost 8 bases; unmatched junction nucleotides: 8. The CDR3 reads CAITEGGVDEQFF. In nucleotides, the CDR3 is TGTGCCATCACCGAGGGAGGGGTCGATGAGCAGTTCTTC.

The chain recombines TRBV15 with TRBJ2-5; D may be TRBD1 or TRBD2 (6 bases each). Germline loops: CDR1 LNHNV, CDR2 YYDKDF (reference sequence). V was pared by 0 bases and J by 5 bases, with 16 bases between. The CDR3 loop spans 16 amino acids. The CDR3 here is CATSRDLGGLGETQYF. The CDR3 DNA is TGTGCCACCAGCAGAGATCTAGGGGGGTTAGGGGAGACCCAGTACTTC.

This clonotype was detected many times. The V and J genes are TRBV14 and TRBJ1-2; no definite D call. With 1 base removed from V and 2 bases from J, the gap between germline ends came to 5 bases. This CDR3 region has 13 residues. Germline loops: CDR1 SGHDN, CDR2 FVKESK. The CDR3 DNA is TGTGCCAGCAGCCAAGGCAGAAACTATGGCTACACCTTC. Translated, it gives CASSQGRNYGYTF.

This clonotype has more than one count but fewer than ten. The rearrangement uses TRBV4-2 and TRBJ2-1; TRBD2 matches at 7 bases. CDR1 LGHNA and CDR2 YNFKEQ come from the germline V gene. The CDR3 runs 14 residues. Trimming at V came to 2 bases and at J to 4 bases, leaving 2 bases not matched to a gene. This CDR3 reads CASSQPSGYNEQFF. The CDR3 DNA follows: TGTGCCAGCAGCCAACCTAGCGGTTACAATGAGCAGTTCTTC.

This clonotype was seen a handful of times. The chain links TRBV20-1 to TRBJ2-1; 7 bases align to TRBD1. CDR1 and CDR2 from the germline V gene are DFQATT and SNEGSKA (reference sequence). The CDR3 consists of 13 residues. With V trimmed by 0 bases and J by 14 bases, 10 bases remained unmatched. The CDR3 region is CSARDPNRGMEFF. The CDR3 DNA reads TGCAGTGCTAGAGACCCCAACAGGGGTATGGAGTTCTTC.

This clonotype occurred a few times. This rearrangement joins TRBV5-1 to TRBJ1-1; 7 bases line up with TRBD1. In germline, CDR1 is SGHRS, CDR2 YFSETQ. The CDR3 length is 17 residues. J lost 5 bases, V lost 0 bases, and 13 bases had no gene match. DNA of the CDR3: TGCGCCAGCAGCTTGGTGGGACAGTTCCTTTGGGAAACTGAAGCTTTCTTT. Translation: CASSLVGQFLWETEAFF.

This clonotype was detected only a few times. The V call is TRBV7-2, the J call TRBJ1-5; the match to TRBD1 covers 9 bases. V lost 1 base to trimming and J lost 7 bases; unmatched junction nucleotides: 2. Germline V gene lookup returns CDR1 SGHTA and CDR2 FQGNSA. The CDR3 is 14 amino acids. The chain's CDR3 is CASSLGQGVQPQHF. Here the CDR3 DNA reads TGTGCCAGCAGCTTAGGACAGGGGGTGCAGCCCCAGCATTTT.

There are a few counts of this clonotype. This chain joins TRBV10-3 and TRBJ2-1; the D gene is possibly TRBD2 (6 bases). V lost 10 bases and J lost 5, with 18 bases in between. This CDR3 has 14 residues. The germline gives CDR1 ENHRY, CDR2 SYGVKD. The CDR3 loop reads CASHTGLEDNEQFF. In DNA, the CDR3 is TGTGCCAGTCACACGGGACTTGAAGACAATGAGCAGTTCTTC.

This chain joins TRBV11-3 and TRBJ2-7, with 15 bases aligning to TRBD2. Germline CDR1 SGHNT, CDR2 YENEEA. This CDR3 comprises 17 residues. Unmatched junction bases numbered 10, after V lost 5 bases and J lost 5 bases. The CDR3 here is CASSPGLAGGNVHEQYF. For the CDR3, the DNA is TGTGCCAGCAGCCCGGGACTAGCGGGAGGCAACGTCCACGAGCAGTACTTC.

The chain combines TRBV7-8 with TRBJ2-3; no clear D gene. The CDR3 runs 15 residues. CDR1 is SGHVS and CDR2 is FQNEAQ in the germline V gene. Trimming shortened V by 1 base and J by 2 bases, and 10 bases separated the two germline ends. CDR3 sequence (DNA): TGTGCCAGCAGCTTAGAAGCGTTACCCACAGATACGCAGTATTTT. This sequence encodes CASSLEALPTDTQYF.

This clonotype was seen more than once but under ten times. The rearrangement uses TRBV3-1 and TRBJ1-2, with D tentatively TRBD1 (5 bases). There are 14 residues in the CDR3. The V end lost 1 base, the J end lost 4 bases, and 10 bases lay between the germline ends. Per the germline V gene, CDR1 is LGHDT and CDR2 is YNNKEL (reference sequence). CDR3 DNA sequence: TGTGCCAGCAGCCAAGGGCAGGGCCCCTATGGCTACACCTTC. It specifies CASSQGQGPYGYTF.

CDR3 in amino acids: CASNSLRTGKETQYF. The CDR3 DNA sequence: TGTGCCAGCAACTCCCTCCGGACAGGGAAAGAGACCCAGTACTTC. The chain combines TRBV5-6 with TRBJ2-5, with 8 bases identical to TRBD1. The length of the CDR3 is 15 residues. J lost 3 bases, V lost 6 bases, and 10 bases had no gene match. Germline CDR1 SGHDT, CDR2 YYEEEE. Full variable domain (rest looked up from reference TRBV5-6 and TRBJ2-5): DAGVTQSPTHLIKTRGQQVTLRCSPKSGHDTVSWYQQALGQGPQFIFQYYEEEERQRGNFPDRFSGHQFPNYSSELNVNALLLGDSALYLCASNSLRTGKETQYFGPGTRLLVL.

This clonotype was recorded once. The rearrangement links TRBV11-2 to TRBJ2-1; possible D gene TRBD1, 5 bases. This CDR3 region has 15 residues. CDR1 and CDR2 from the germline V gene are SGHAT and FQNNGV. Trimming took 1 base from V and 9 from J, leaving 16 bases between them. In DNA, the CDR3 is TGTGCCAGCAGCTTAGGGCAGGGCCCTGTCGGTGAGCAGTTCTTC. Translated, it gives CASSLGQGPVGEQFF.